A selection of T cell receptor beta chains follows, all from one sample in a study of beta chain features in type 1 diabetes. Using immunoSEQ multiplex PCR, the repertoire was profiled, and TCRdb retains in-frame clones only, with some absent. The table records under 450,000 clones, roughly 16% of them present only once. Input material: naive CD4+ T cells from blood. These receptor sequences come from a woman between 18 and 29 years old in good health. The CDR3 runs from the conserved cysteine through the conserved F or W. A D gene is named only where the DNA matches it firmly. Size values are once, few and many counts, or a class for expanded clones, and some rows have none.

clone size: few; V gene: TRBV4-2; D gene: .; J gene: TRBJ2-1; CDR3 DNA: TGTGCCAGCAGCCAAGGCGGGACCTCCTACAATGAGCAGTTCTTC; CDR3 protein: CASSQGGTSYNEQFF
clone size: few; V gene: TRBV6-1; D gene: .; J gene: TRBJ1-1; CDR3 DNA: TGTGCCAGCACCTGGACACCGGTGGTGAACACTGAAGCTTTCTTT; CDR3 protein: CASTWTPVVNTEAFF
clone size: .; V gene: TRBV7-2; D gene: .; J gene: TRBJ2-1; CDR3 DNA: TGTGCCAGCAGCCTGACCCCACAGTCTAATGAGCAGTTCTTC; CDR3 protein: CASSLTPQSNEQFF
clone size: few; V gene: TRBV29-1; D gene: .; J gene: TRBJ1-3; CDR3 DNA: TGCAGCGTTCAGTCGTACTCTGGAAACACCATATATTTT; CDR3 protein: CSVQSYSGNTIYF
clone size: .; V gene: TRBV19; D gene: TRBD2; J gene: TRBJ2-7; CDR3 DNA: TGTGCCAGTAGTTCGACTAGCGGGAGGCCTCGACAGTACTTC; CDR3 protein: CASSSTSGRPRQYF
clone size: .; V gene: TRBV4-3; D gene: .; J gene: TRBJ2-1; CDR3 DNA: TGCGCCAGCAGCCAAGATGCACAGAACTCCTACAATGAGCAGTTCTTC; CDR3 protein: CASSQDAQNSYNEQFF
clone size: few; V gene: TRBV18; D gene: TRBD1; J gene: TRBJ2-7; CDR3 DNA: TGTGCCAGCTCACCCGGACAGGCAGAATCCTACGAGCAGTACTTC; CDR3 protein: CASSPGQAESYEQYF
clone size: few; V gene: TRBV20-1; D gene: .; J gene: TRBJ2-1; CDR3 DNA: TGCAGTGCTAGTGATCGGGTTGAGCAGTTCTTC; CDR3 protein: CSASDRVEQFF
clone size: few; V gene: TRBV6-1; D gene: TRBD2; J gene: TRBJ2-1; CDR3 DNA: TGTGCCACCCACTCTAGCGGGACCTACAATGAGCAGTTCTTC; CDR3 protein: CATHSSGTYNEQFF
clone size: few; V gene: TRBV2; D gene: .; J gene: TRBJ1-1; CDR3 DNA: TGTGCCAGCACCCGAACTATGAACACTGAAGCTTTCTTT; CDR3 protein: CASTRTMNTEAFF
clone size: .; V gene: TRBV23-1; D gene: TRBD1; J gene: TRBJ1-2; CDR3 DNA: TGCGCCAGCAGTCAGGGGGGACAGGGGGCGGTTCGTAGGGACTATGGCTACACCTTC; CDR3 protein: CASSQGGQGAVRRDYGYTF
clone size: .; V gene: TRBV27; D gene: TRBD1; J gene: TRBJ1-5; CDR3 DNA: TGTGCCAGCAGACGACAGGGGATCGGGAATCAGCCCCAGCATTTT; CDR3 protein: CASRRQGIGNQPQHF
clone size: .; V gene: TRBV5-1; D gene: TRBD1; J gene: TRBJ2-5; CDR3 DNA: TGCGCCAGCAGCCGACAGGGTGGTCAAGAGACCCAGTACTTC; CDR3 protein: CASSRQGGQETQYF
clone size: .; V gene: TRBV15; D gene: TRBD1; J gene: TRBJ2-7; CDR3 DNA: TGTGCCACCAGCCGAGCCGAAGATGTGGGACAGGGGCTCTACGAGCAGTACTTC; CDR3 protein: CATSRAEDVGQGLYEQYF
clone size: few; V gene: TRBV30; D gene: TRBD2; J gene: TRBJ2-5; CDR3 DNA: TGTGCCTGGAGTCCCAGGACTAGCGGGACCCAGTACTTC; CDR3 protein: CAWSPRTSGTQYF
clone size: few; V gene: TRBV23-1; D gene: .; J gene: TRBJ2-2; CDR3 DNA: TGCGCCAGCAGTCAATCCGTCTGTCAATCAGGGGCCGGGGAGCTGTTTTTT; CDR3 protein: CASSQSVCQSGAGELFF
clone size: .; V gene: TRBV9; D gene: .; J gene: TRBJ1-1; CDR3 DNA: TGTGCCAGCACCCCCTCGACAGTGAACACTGAAGCTTTCTTT; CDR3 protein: CASTPSTVNTEAFF
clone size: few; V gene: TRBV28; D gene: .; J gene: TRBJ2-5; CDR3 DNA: TGTGCCAGCAGTGTGGAGTATGAGACCCAGTACTTC; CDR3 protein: CASSVEYETQYF
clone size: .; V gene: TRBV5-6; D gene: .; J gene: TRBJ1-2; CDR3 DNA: TGTGCCAGCAGTCTAAGAGGAGGGGATGGCTACACCTTC; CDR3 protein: CASSLRGGDGYTF
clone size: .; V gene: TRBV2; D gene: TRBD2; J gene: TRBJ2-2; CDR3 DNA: TGTGCCAGCAGGGCGCTAGCGGGGAACCTCGGGGAGCTGTTTTTT; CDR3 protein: CASRALAGNLGELFF
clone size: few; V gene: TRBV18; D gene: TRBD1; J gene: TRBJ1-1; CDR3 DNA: TGTGCCAGCTCACCCGGGACAGGGCGTGAAGCTTTCTTT; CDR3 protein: CASSPGTGREAFF
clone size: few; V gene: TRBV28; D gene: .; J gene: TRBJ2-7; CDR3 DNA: TGTGCCAGCAGCCGTCCAGCGGGCGGGTCCTACGAGCAGTACTTC; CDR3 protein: CASSRPAGGSYEQYF
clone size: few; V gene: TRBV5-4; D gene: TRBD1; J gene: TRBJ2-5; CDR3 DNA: TGTGCCAGCAGTACAACAGGGGTAGAGACCCAGTACTTC; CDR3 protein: CASSTTGVETQYF
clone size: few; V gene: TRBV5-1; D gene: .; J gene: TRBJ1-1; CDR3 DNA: TGCGCCAGCAGCTGGGACTCTGAAGCTTTCTTT; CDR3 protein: CASSWDSEAFF
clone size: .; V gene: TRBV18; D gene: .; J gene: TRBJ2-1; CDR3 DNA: TGTGCCAGCTCACCACCGAGCGGAGGAGGACACAATGAGCAGTTCTTC; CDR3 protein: CASSPPSGGGHNEQFF
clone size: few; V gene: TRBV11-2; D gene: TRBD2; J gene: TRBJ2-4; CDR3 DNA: TGTGCCAGCAGCTTAGTGACGGGAGGGGACATTCAGTACTTC; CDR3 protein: CASSLVTGGDIQYF
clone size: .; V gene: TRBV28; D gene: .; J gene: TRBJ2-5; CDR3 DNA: TGTGCCAGCAGTTTATTCGGGGAGACCCAGTACTTC; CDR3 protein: CASSLFGETQYF
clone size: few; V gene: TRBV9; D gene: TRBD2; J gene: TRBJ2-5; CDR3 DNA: TGTGCCAGCAGCCCAAGAGCGGGAGCGATCTCCGGGGAGACCCAGTACTTC; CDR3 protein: CASSPRAGAISGETQYF
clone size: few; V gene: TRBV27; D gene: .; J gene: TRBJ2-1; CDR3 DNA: TGTGCCAGCAGTTTAACAGCGGTAAGCTCCTACAATGAGCAGTTCTTC; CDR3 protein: CASSLTAVSSYNEQFF
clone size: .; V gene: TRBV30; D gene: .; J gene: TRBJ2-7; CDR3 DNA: TGTGCCTGGAGTCTCAGGGTTTACGAGCAGTACTTC; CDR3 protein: CAWSLRVYEQYF
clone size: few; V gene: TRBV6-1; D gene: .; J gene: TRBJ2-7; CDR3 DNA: TGTGCCAGCGGGTCGCAGGTAGCCTACGAGCAGTACTTC; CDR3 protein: CASGSQVAYEQYF